Shown below are 32 T cell receptor beta chains from a single sample sequenced in a study of control samples from healthy donors and cancer patients. Assay used: immunoSEQ multiplex PCR; TCRdb lists only in-frame clones, some missing. This table has about 170,000 clones, roughly nine tenths appearing once. The sequenced material came from blood. The receptors were sampled from a woman aged 25-40 years in good health.

In its sample, this clone was seen once. The rearrangement uses TRBV9 and TRBJ1-6; 7 bases match TRBD1. The CDR3 runs to 15 residues. From germline, CDR1 is SGDLS and CDR2 YYNGEE. Trimming at V came to 3 bases and at J to 6 bases, leaving 6 bases not matched to a gene. The CDR3 region has the DNA TGTGCCAGCAGCGAGCGTGGGACAGCTAATTCACCCCTCCACTTT. Translation gives CASSERGTANSPLHF. Supplemented by reference TRBV9 and TRBJ1-6, the full variable domain reads DSGVTQTPKHLITATGQRVTLRCSPRSGDLSVYWYQQSLDQGLQFLIQYYNGEERAKGNILERFSAQQFPDLHSELNLSSLELGDSALYFCASSERGTANSPLHFGNGTRLTVT.

The chain has TRBV15 and TRBJ2-1; no reliable D call. Germline assignment: CDR1 LNHNV and CDR2 YYDKDF (reference sequence). The CDR3 runs to 15 residues. V was cut by 0 bases and J by 2 bases, with 8 bases left in between. The CDR3 sequence: CATSRDILTYNEQFF. CDR3 DNA: TGTGCCACCAGCAGAGATATACTTACCTACAATGAGCAGTTCTTC. Full variable domain (remainder filled in from reference TRBV15 and TRBJ2-1): DAMVIQNPRYQVTQFGKPVTLSCSQTLNHNVMYWYQQKSSQAPKLLFHYYDKDFNNEADTPDNFQSRRPNTSFCFLDIRSPGLGDTAMYLCATSRDILTYNEQFFGPGTRLTVL.

The chain combines TRBV12-3 or TRBV12-4 with TRBJ2-7; D is undetermined. The CDR3 is 13 residues long. The V end was cut by 3 bases, the J end by 2 bases, with 8 bases between. CDR3 DNA sequence: TGTGCCAGCAGTTTGGGTTCTACCTACGAGCAGTACTTC. Its translation is CASSLGSTYEQYF.

The chain employs TRBV18 and TRBJ2-1; 9 nucleotides line up with TRBD2. J lost 5 bases, V lost 2 bases, and 4 bases had no gene match. The CDR3 loop spans 15 amino acids. The germline CDR1 and CDR2 sequences are KGHSH and LQKENI. Here the CDR3 reads CASSPVAGAHNEQFF. The CDR3 DNA reads as TGTGCCAGCTCACCAGTAGCGGGAGCCCACAATGAGCAGTTCTTC.

This clone was detected only once. The chain couples TRBV6-5 to TRBJ1-1, with D unresolved. Germline lookup yields CDR1 MNHEY and CDR2 SVGAGI. This CDR3 spans 15 amino acids. V lost 2 bases and J lost 0, with 10 bases in between. The CDR3 bases are TGTGCCAGCAGTTACGCGGGTTTTATGAACACTGAAGCTTTCTTT. Protein product: CASSYAGFMNTEAFF.

This chain joins TRBV11-3 and TRBJ2-1; D is uncertain. CDR1 is SGHNT, CDR2 YENEEA, per germline. V was cut by 1 base and J by 2 bases, with 3 bases left in between. The CDR3 loop spans 13 amino acids. The CDR3 loop reads CASSLGPYNEQFF. CDR3 nucleotides: TGTGCCAGCAGCTTAGGCCCCTACAATGAGCAGTTCTTC.

The V call is TRBV15, the J call TRBJ1-5; a possible D gene is TRBD1 (6 bases). Germline-derived CDR1 and CDR2 are LNHNV and YYDKDF (reference sequence). The CDR3 extends over 16 amino acids. Trimming left V 1 base short and J 0 bases short, with 10 bases between. For the CDR3, the DNA is TGTGCCACCAGCAGAGGGAACAGGGATAGCAATCAGCCCCAGCATTTT. Its protein is CATSRGNRDSNQPQHF.

The CDR3 sequence is CAWSEGLAGPNEQFF. The CDR3 DNA follows: TGTGCCTGGAGTGAGGGACTAGCGGGACCCAATGAGCAGTTCTTC. The rearrangement joins TRBV30 to TRBJ2-1, with 13 bases matching TRBD2. The length of the CDR3 is 15 residues. Germline V gene data show CDR1 as GTSNPN and CDR2 as SVGIG (reference sequence). J lost 6 bases, V lost 1 base, and 3 bases had no gene match.

This chain joins TRBV7-3 and TRBJ1-1; TRBD1 matches 8 bases. Trimming cost V 4 bases and J 3 bases; bases outside gene matches: 4. The CDR3 contains 14 residues. The germline V gene encodes CDR1 SGHTA and CDR2 FQGTGA. This CDR3 is CASSSTGVDTEAFF. The CDR3 DNA sequence: TGTGCCAGCAGCTCGACAGGGGTGGACACTGAAGCTTTCTTT. Combining the CDR3 with reference TRBV7-3 and TRBJ1-1 gives the whole variable domain GAGVSQTPSNKVTEKGKYVELRCDPISGHTALYWYRQSLGQGPEFLIYFQGTGAADDSGLPNDRFFAVRPEGSVSTLKIQRTERGDSAVYLCASSSTGVDTEAFFGQGTRLTVV.

V usage is TRBV18 and J usage is TRBJ2-7; 7 positions agree with TRBD1. V shed 0 bases, J shed 7 bases, and the junction held 9 bases outside the gene matches. Germline values: CDR1 KGHSH, CDR2 LQKENI. The CDR3 has 15 residues. The CDR3 is CASSPPTGASGEQYF. The CDR3, as DNA: TGTGCCAGCTCACCACCTACAGGGGCCTCGGGGGAGCAGTACTTC.

This chain joins TRBV19 and TRBJ2-2; the match to TRBD1 covers 12 bases. Losses at the gene ends were 2 bases for V and 6 bases for J; bases not matched to a gene: 4. Germline loops: CDR1 LNHDA, CDR2 SQIVND (reference sequence). CDR3 size: 16 residues. CDR3 sequence: CASSIRDRGRPGELFF. CDR3 bases: TGTGCCAGTAGTATACGGGACAGGGGGCGCCCCGGGGAGCTGTTTTTT.

The genes are TRBV29-1 and TRBJ2-1, with 8 bases matching TRBD2. V gave up 4 bases and J gave up 4 bases; unmatched junction bases: 3. The germline gives CDR1 SQVTM, CDR2 ANQGSEA. The CDR3 totals 13 residues. The CDR3 nucleotides are TGCAGCGTTGCGGGGGGGCTTTACAATGAGCAGTTCTTC. Translating gives CSVAGGLYNEQFF.

This chain uses TRBV21-1 with TRBJ2-3; the listed D gene, TRBD2, was not tested against the DNA. TRBV21-1 corresponds to a pseudogene. The CDR3 sequence is 19 residues long. The CDR3: CASSKAWGTSGIGTDTQYF. The DNA of the CDR3 is TGTGCCAGCAGCAAAGCGTGGGGGACTAGCGGGATAGGGACAGATACGCAGTATTTT.

The chain recombines TRBV7-9 with TRBJ2-7; 8 bases are shared with TRBD2. The germline V gene has CDR1 SEHNR and CDR2 FQNEAQ (reference sequence). This CDR3 has 15 amino acids. V shed 5 bases and J 1 base; nucleotides not matched to a gene: 7. The CDR3 nucleotides read TGTGCCAGCAGCACGCGGACTAGCCGATCCTACGAGCAGTACTTC. As protein: CASSTRTSRSYEQYF.

The chain uses TRBV6-1 and TRBJ2-1; 9 bases agree with TRBD2. Losses at the gene ends were 0 bases for V and 0 bases for J; bases not matched to a gene: 0. Germline V gene lookup returns CDR1 MNHNS and CDR2 SASEGT. The CDR3 consists of 16 residues. The CDR3 nucleotides are TGTGCCAGCAGTGAAGCGCGGGGGGGCTCCTACAATGAGCAGTTCTTC. Amino acids: CASSEARGGSYNEQFF.

This clone was found a few times. The chain couples TRBV23-1 to TRBJ2-5; 12 bases fit TRBD2. TRBV23-1 is an ORF; its function is uncertain. This CDR3 comprises 13 residues. V lost 7 bases, J lost 5 bases, and 2 bases stayed unmatched. CDR3 DNA sequence: TGCGCCAGCAATCTAGCGGGAGGGGAGACCCAGTACTTC. Translation: CASNLAGGETQYF.

On this clone itself: Other DNA sequences in this specimen translate into the identical CDR3. The gene calls are TRBV6-5 and TRBJ2-7, with unresolved D. The CDR3 has 13 residues. The V gene lost 2 bases and the J gene lost 1 base, with 6 bases spanning the gap. Germline V gene sequence: CDR1 MNHEY, CDR2 SVGAGI. The CDR3 nucleotides are TGTGCCAGCAGTTACGGGCAGTCCTACGAGCAGTACTTC. Residues: CASSYGQSYEQYF.

CDR3 amino acids: CASKPGERGYGYTF. The CDR3, as DNA: TGTGCCAGTAAGCCGGGGGAGAGAGGCTATGGCTACACCTTC. The chain links TRBV19 to TRBJ1-2, with D maybe TRBD1 (5 bases). V lost 7 bases and J lost 4, with 16 bases in between. From germline, CDR1 is LNHDA and CDR2 SQIVND (reference sequence). The CDR3 runs 14 residues.

The chain combines TRBV4-1 with TRBJ1-3; D may be TRBD1 (6 bases). The ends were cut back, 3 bases at V and 6 bases at J, with 12 bases in the middle. CDR1 and CDR2 (germline): MGHRA, YSYEKL. The CDR3 contains 14 residues. CDR3 sequence reads: CASSQGGRQNTIYF. The CDR3 nucleotides are TGCGCCAGCAGCCAGGGGGGCCGTCAAAACACCATATATTTT.

The chain combines TRBV27 with TRBJ1-5; no clear D gene. The CDR3 length is 14 residues. With 3 bases removed from V and 1 base from J, the gap between germline ends came to 7 bases. CDR1 MNHEY and CDR2 SMNVEV come from the germline V gene (reference sequence). This CDR3 is CASSFEGSNQPQHF. CDR3 DNA: TGTGCCAGCAGTTTTGAAGGGAGCAATCAGCCCCAGCATTTT.

This sequence joins TRBV6-5 and TRBJ1-2, with 7 nucleotides matching TRBD1. The germline V gene has CDR1 MNHEY and CDR2 SVGAGI. The CDR3 has 11 amino acids. V lost 8 bases and J lost 7; bases outside the gene matches: 4. Here the CDR3 DNA reads TGTGCCAGCCCCCAGGGGGGTGGCTACACCTTC. It translates to CASPQGGGYTF.

This chain links TRBV7-3 with TRBJ2-5; 8 bases agree with TRBD2. There are 13 residues in the CDR3. Unmatched junction bases numbered 5, after V lost 5 bases and J lost 6 bases. Germline loops: CDR1 SGHTA, CDR2 FQGTGA. CDR3 DNA: TGTGCCAGCAGCGGAGGGACTAGGCAGACCCAGTACTTC. Its protein is CASSGGTRQTQYF.

This clone came up once. The chain uses TRBV5-6 and TRBJ2-3; perhaps TRBD2 as D (5 bases). Trimming removed 3 bases at V and 3 bases at J, with 11 bases between. Germline V CDR1 and CDR2: SGHDT, YYEEEE. This CDR3 spans 14 amino acids. The CDR3 DNA reads TGTGCCAGCAGCTGGGGATGGGAGACAGATACGCAGTATTTT. This translates into CASSWGWETDTQYF.

This clone is a singleton in its sample. The chain links TRBV7-6 to TRBJ1-4; 7 positions agree with TRBD1. The length of the CDR3 is 16 residues. Germline values: CDR1 SGHVS, CDR2 FNYEAQ. V lost 1 base and J lost 4; bases outside the gene matches: 6. The DNA for the CDR3 is TGTGCCAGCAGCTTAGGGACAGGTGGGAGTAATGAAAAACTGTTTTTT. Protein product: CASSLGTGGSNEKLFF.

The chain recombines TRBV30 with TRBJ2-3; 7 bases are a match to TRBD1. Trimming removed 2 bases from V and 5 bases from J; junction bases left unmatched: 4. Germline V gene sequence: CDR1 GTSNPN, CDR2 SVGIG (reference sequence). CDR3 length equals 13 residues. The CDR3 reads CAWSKRQGDTQYF. The CDR3 DNA reads as TGTGCCTGGAGTAAACGACAGGGAGATACGCAGTATTTT. Based on the CDR3 plus reference TRBV30 and TRBJ2-3, the full variable domain is SQTIHQWPATLVQPVGSPLSLECTVEGTSNPNLYWYRQAAGRGLQLLFYSVGIGQISSEVPQNLSASRPQDRQFILSSKKLLLSDSGFYLCAWSKRQGDTQYFGPGTRLTVL.

J is TRBJ1-5 and V is TRBV28; 9 bases are shared with TRBD1. The CDR3 totals 15 residues. Looked up from germline, CDR1 is MDHEN and CDR2 is SYDVKM. J lost 1 base, V lost 5 bases, and 3 bases had no gene match. The CDR3 region is CASSIDRGSNQPQHF. CDR3 in DNA: TGTGCCAGCAGTATAGACAGGGGGAGCAATCAGCCCCAGCATTTT.

CDR3 sequence (DNA): TGTGCCAGCAGTTTAGGTCGGGATTTATATACGCAGTATTTT. Protein product: CASSLGRDLYTQYF. This chain uses TRBV27 with TRBJ2-3; D perhaps matches TRBD2 (5 bases). V was clipped by 2 bases and J by 7 bases, with 13 bases between them. CDR1 MNHEY and CDR2 SMNVEV come from the germline V gene (reference sequence). This CDR3 has 14 amino acids.

V gene TRBV6-5 combines with J gene TRBJ1-1, with D tentatively TRBD1 (5 bases). The CDR3 sequence is 11 residues long. Looked up from germline, CDR1 is MNHEY and CDR2 is SVGAGI. Trimming pared 8 bases from V and 8 bases from J, leaving 12 bases between. CDR3 in DNA: TGTGCCAGCGGCAGGGAGGTCGAAGCTTTCTTT. The encoded protein is CASGREVEAFF.

V is TRBV15 and J is TRBJ2-1, with D tentatively TRBD1 or TRBD2 (5 bases each). This CDR3 contains 17 residues. Trimming cost V 0 bases and J 0 bases, with 12 bases left between them. The V gene's germline CDR1 is LNHNV and CDR2 YYDKDF (reference sequence). Here the CDR3 DNA reads TGTGCCACCAGCAGAGAACCGGGACCGCGCTCCTACAATGAGCAGTTCTTC. Translated: CATSREPGPRSYNEQFF.

In its sample, this clone was seen once. J is TRBJ2-3 and V is TRBV5-8; tentatively, D is TRBD1 (6 bases). Germline V gene sequence: CDR1 SGHTS, CDR2 YDEGEE. Trimming pared 3 bases from V and 4 bases from J, leaving 6 bases between. The CDR3 loop spans 12 amino acids. This CDR3 is CASSWGPDTQYF. In DNA form, the CDR3 reads TGTGCCAGCAGCTGGGGGCCAGATACGCAGTATTTT.

On this clone: Other DNA sequences from this sample encode an identical CDR3 as well. The rearrangement joins TRBV7-2 to TRBJ1-4; unclear D gene. The ends were cut back, 1 base at V and 8 bases at J, with 8 bases in the middle. Germline lookup yields CDR1 SGHTA and CDR2 FQGNSA. The CDR3 has 13 amino acids. The CDR3 protein is CASSLGGGEKLFF. The CDR3 coding sequence is TGTGCCAGCAGCTTAGGGGGAGGGGAAAAACTGTTTTTT.

This rearrangement joins TRBV20-1 to TRBJ1-1, with D possibly TRBD1 on 6 matching bases. V was cut by 3 bases and J by 0 bases, with 11 bases left in between. The CDR3 totals 14 residues. Germline V lookup: CDR1 DFQATT, CDR2 SNEGSKA (reference sequence). CDR3 amino acids: CSASRGKVNTEAFF. CDR3 nucleotide sequence: TGCAGTGCTAGTAGGGGGAAAGTGAACACTGAAGCTTTCTTT.